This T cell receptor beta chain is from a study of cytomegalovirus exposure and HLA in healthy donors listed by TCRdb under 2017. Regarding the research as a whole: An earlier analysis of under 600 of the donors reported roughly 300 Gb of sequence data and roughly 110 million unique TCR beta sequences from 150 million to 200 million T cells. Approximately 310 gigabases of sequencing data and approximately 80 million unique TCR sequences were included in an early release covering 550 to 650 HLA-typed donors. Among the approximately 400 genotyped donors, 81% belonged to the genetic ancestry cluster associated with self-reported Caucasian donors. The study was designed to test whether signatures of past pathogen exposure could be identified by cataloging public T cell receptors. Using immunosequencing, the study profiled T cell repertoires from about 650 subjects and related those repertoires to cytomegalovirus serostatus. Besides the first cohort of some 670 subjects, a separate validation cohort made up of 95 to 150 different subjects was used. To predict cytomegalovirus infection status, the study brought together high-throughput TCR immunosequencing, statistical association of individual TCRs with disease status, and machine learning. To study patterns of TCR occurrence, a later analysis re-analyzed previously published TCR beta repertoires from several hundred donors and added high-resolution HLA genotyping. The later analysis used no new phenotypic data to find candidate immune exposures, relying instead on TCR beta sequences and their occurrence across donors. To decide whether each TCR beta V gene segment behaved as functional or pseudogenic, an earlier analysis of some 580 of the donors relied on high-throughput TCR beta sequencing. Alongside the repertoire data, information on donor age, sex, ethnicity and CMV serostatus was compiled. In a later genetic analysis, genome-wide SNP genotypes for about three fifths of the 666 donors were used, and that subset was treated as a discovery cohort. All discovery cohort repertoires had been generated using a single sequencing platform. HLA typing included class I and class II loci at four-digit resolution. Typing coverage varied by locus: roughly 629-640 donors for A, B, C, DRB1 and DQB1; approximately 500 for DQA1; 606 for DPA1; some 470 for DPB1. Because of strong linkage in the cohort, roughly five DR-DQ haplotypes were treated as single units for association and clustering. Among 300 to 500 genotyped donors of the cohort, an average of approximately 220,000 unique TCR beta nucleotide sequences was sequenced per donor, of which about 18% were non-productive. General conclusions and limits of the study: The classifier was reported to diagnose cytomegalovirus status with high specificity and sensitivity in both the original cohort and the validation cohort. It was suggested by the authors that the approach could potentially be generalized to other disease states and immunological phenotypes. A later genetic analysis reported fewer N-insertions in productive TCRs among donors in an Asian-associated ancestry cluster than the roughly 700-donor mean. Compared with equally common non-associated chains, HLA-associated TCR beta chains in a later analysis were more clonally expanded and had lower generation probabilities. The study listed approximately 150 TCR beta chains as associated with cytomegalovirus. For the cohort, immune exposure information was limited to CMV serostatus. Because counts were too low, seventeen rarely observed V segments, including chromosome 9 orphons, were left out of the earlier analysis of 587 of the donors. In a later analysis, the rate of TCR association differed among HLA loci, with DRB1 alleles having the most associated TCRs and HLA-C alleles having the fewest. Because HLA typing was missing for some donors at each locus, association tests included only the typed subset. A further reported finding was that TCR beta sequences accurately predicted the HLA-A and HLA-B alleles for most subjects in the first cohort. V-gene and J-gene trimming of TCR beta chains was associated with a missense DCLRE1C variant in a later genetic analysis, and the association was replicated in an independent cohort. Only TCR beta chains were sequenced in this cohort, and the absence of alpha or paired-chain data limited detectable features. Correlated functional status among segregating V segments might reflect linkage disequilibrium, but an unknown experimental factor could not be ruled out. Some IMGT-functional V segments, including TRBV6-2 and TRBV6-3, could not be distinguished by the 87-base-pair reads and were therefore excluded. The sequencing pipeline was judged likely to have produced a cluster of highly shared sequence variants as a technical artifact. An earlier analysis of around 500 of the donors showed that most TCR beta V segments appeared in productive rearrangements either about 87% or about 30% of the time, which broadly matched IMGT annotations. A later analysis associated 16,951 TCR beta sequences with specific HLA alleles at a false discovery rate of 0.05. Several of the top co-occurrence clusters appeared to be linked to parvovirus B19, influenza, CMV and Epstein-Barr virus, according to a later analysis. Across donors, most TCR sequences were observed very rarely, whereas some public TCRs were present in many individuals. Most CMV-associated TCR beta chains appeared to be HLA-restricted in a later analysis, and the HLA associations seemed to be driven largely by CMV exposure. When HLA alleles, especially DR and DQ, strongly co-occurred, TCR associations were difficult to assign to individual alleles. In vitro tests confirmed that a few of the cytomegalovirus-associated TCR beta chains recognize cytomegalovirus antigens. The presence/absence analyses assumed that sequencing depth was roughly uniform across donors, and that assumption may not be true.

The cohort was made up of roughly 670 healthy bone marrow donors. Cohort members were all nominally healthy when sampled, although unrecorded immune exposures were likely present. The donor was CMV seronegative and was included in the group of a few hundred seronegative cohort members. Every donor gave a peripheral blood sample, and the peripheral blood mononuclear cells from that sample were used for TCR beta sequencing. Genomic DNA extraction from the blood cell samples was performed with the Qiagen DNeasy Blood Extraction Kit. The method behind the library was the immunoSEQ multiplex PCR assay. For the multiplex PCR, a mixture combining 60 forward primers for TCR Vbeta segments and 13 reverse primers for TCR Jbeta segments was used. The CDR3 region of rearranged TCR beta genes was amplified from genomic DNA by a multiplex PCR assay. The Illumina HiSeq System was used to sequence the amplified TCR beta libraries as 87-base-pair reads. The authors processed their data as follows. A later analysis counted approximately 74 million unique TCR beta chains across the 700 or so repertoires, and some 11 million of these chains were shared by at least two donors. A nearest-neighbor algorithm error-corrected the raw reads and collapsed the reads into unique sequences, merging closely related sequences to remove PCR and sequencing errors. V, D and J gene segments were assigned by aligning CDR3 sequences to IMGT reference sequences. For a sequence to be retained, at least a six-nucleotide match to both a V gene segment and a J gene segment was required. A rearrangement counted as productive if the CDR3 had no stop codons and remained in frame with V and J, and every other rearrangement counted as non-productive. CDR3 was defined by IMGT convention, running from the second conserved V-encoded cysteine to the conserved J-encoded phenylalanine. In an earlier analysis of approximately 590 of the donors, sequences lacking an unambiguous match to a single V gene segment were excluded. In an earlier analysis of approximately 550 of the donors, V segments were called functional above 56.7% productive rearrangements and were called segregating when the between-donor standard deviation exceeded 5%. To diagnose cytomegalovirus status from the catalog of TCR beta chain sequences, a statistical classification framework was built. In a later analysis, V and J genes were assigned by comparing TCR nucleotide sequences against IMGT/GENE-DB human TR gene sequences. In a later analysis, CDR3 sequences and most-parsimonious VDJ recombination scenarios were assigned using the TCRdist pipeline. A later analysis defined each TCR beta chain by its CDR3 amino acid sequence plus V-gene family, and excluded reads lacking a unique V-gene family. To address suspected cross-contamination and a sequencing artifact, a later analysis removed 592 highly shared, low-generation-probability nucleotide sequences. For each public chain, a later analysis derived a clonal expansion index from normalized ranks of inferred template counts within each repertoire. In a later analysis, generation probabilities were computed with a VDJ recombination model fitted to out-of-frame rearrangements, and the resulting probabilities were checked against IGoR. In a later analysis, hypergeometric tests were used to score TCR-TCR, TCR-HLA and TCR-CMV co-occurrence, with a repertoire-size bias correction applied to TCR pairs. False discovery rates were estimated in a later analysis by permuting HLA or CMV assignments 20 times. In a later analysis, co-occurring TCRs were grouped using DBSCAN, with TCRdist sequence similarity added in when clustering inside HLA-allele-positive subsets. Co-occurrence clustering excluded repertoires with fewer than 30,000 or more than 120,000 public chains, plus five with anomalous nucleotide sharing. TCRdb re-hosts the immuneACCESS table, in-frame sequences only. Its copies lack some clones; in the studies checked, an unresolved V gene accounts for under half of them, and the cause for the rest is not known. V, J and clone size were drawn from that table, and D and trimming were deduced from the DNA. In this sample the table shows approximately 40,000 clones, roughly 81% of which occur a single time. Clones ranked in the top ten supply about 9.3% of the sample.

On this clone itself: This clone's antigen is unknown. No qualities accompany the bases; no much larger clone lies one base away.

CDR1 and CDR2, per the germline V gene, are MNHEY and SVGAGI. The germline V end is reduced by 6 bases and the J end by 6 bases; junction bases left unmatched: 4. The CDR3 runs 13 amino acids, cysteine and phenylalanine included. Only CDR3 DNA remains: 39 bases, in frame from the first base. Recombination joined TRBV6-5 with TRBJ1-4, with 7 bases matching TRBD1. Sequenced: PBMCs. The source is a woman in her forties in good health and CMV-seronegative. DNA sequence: TGTGCCAGCAGCCCCGGGACAGATGAAAAACTGTTTTTT. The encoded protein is CASSPGTDEKLFF.